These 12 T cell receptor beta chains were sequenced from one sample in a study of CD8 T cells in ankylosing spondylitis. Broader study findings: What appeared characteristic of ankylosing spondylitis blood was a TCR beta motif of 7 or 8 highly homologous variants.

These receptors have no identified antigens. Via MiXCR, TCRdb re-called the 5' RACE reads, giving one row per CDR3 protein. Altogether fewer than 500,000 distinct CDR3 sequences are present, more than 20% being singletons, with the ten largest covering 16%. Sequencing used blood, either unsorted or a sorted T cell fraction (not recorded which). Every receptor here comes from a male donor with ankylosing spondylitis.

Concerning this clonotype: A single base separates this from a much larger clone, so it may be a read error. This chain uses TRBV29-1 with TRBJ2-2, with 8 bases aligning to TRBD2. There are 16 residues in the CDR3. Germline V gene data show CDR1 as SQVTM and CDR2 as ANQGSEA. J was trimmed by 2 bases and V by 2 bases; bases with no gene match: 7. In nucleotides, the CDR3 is TGCAGCGTTGAATTTCCGCGGGGGGCCAACACCGGGGAGCTGTTTTTT. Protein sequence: CSVEFPRGANTGELFF.

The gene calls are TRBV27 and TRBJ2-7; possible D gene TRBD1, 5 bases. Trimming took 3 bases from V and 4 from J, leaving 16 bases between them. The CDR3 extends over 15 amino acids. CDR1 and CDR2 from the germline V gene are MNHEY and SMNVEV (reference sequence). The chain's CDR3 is CASSFDSFKTYEQYF. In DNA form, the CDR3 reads TGTGCCAGCAGTTTCGACAGTTTCAAAACTTACGAGCAGTACTTC.

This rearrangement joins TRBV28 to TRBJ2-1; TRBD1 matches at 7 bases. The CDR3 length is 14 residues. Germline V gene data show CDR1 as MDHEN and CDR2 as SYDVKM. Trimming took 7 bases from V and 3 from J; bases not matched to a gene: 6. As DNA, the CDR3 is TGTGCCAGCACCCTTGGGACAGTCTACAATGAGCAGTTCTTC. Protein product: CASTLGTVYNEQFF.

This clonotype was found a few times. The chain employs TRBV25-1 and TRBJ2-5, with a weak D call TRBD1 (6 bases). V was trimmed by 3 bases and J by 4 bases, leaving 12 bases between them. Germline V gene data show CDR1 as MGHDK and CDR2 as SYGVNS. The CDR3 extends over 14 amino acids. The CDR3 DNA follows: TGTGCCAGCAGTGACTCCAGGGGTACAGAGACCCAGTACTTC. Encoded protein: CASSDSRGTETQYF.

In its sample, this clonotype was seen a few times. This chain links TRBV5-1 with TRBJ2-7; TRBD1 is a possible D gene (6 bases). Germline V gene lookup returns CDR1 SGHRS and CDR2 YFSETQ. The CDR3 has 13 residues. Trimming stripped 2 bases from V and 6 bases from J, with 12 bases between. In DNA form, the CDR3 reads TGCGCCAGCAGCTTCCAGGGGCCCAGCGAGCAGTACTTC. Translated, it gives CASSFQGPSEQYF.

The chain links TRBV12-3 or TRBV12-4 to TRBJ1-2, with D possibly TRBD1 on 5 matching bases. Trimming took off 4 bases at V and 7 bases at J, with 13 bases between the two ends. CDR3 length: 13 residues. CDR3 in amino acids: CASSYWGSGGYTF. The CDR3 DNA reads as TGTGCCAGCAGTTATTGGGGGTCGGGTGGCTACACCTTC.

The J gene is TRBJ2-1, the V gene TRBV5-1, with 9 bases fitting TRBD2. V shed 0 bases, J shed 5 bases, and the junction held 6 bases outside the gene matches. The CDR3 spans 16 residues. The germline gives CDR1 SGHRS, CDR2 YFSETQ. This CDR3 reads CASSLALAGSDNEQFF. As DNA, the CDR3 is TGCGCCAGCAGCTTGGCCCTAGCGGGGTCAGACAATGAGCAGTTCTTC.

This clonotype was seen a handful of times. CDR3 DNA: TGCAGTGCTAGAGGCATCAGACAGGGTTCAACGTACGAGCAGTACTTC. Its protein product is CSARGIRQGSTYEQYF. The gene calls are TRBV20-1 and TRBJ2-7, with 7 bases lining up with TRBD1. Germline trimming cut 1 base from V and 4 bases from J; bases unmatched to any gene: 13. The CDR3 sequence is 16 residues long. Looked up from germline, CDR1 is DFQATT and CDR2 is SNEGSKA (reference sequence).

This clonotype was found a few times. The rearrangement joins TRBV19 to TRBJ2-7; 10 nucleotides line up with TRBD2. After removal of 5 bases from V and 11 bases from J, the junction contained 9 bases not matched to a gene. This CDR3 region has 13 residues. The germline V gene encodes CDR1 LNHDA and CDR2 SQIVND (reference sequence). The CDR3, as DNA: TGTGCCAGTAGTGAGCGGGAGGGGTCGGCTGAGTACTTC. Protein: CASSEREGSAEYF.

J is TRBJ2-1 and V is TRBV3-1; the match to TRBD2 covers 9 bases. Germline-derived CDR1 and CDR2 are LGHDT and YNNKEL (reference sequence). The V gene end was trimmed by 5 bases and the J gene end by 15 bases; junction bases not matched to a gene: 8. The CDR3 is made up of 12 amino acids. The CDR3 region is CASSEGGLALFF. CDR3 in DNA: TGTGCCAGCAGCGAGGGGGGACTAGCTCTGTTCTTC.

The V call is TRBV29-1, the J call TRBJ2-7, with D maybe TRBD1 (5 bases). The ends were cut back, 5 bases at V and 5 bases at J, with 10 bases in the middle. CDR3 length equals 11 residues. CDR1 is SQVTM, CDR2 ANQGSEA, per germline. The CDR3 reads CSVQGVHEQYF. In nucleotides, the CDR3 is TGCAGCGTTCAGGGCGTCCACGAGCAGTACTTC.

CDR3 nucleotides: TGTGCCAGCAGTCCAGGGAGGGCAGAAGAGACCCAGTACTTC. Residues: CASSPGRAEETQYF. This chain joins TRBV11-2 and TRBJ2-5; TRBD2 matches at 7 bases. Germline V gene lookup returns CDR1 SGHAT and CDR2 FQNNGV. There are 14 residues in the CDR3. J was trimmed by 3 bases and V by 6 bases; bases with no gene match: 7.